One sample yielded the 22 T cell receptor beta chains listed below, sequenced in a study of T cell repertoires in cytomegalovirus infection. Their specific antigens are unknown. Using its own MiXCR run on the reads, TCRdb lists one record per CDR3 protein. This table has about 120,000 distinct CDR3 sequences, around 9.1% appearing once. The sample was PBMCs, sequenced either directly or after in vitro stimulation (not recorded which). The receptors stem from a human donor in good health (CMV status not recorded). Some clones in this sample may be carry-over from other donors' samples.

This clonotype was recorded at least ten times. The V gene is TRBV9, the J gene TRBJ2-4, with a weak D call TRBD1 (5 bases). V shed 0 bases and J shed 0 bases, with 10 bases lying between them. The germline V gene has CDR1 SGDLS and CDR2 YYNGEE. The CDR3 has 16 residues. In DNA, the CDR3 is TGTGCCAGCAGCGTAGAAGGGGCAGGAGCCAAAAACATTCAGTACTTC. Its protein is CASSVEGAGAKNIQYF.

This clonotype has at least ten counts. The V call is TRBV28, the J call TRBJ2-1, with 7 bases lining up with TRBD2. There are 14 residues in the CDR3. The J segment lost 10 bases and the V segment lost 3 bases, leaving 9 bases of the junction unmatched. Germline lookup yields CDR1 MDHEN and CDR2 SYDVKM. The CDR3 DNA follows: TGTGCCAGCAGTTTGGGCGGGAGCTCAAAAGAGCAGTTCTTC. Translation: CASSLGGSSKEQFF.

This clonotype came up many times. This sequence joins TRBV7-2 and TRBJ1-1, with D tentatively TRBD1 (6 bases). The V gene lost 1 base and the J gene lost 4 bases, with 13 bases spanning the gap. Per the germline V gene, CDR1 is SGHTA and CDR2 is FQGNSA. This CDR3 has 15 amino acids. DNA of the CDR3: TGTGCCAGCAGCTTAGGTCCGGGGGCGGTCACTGAAGCTTTCTTT. It specifies CASSLGPGAVTEAFF.

This rearrangement joins TRBV20-1 to TRBJ2-3; D unclear. The germline V gene has CDR1 DFQATT and CDR2 SNEGSKA (reference sequence). The CDR3 extends over 12 amino acids. V was cut by 3 bases and J by 0 bases, with 4 bases left in between. The CDR3 DNA sequence: TGCAGTGCTAGGTCCAGCACAGATACGCAGTATTTT. It translates to CSARSSTDTQYF.

This clonotype was counted only a few times. The chain employs TRBV13 and TRBJ2-2, with TRBD2 matching over 12 bases. Germline assignment: CDR1 PRHDT and CDR2 FYEKMQ (reference sequence). This CDR3 has 17 residues. Trimming cost V 5 bases and J 5 bases; bases outside gene matches: 9. In DNA, the CDR3 is TGTGCCAGCAGCCAAGGACTAGCGGGATTCGAAACCGGGGAGCTGTTTTTT. The encoded protein is CASSQGLAGFETGELFF.

This chain connects TRBV28 to TRBJ2-3; 9 nucleotides line up with TRBD2. The CDR3 runs 14 residues. V was clipped by 7 bases and J by 2 bases; unmatched bases: 4. Germline CDR1 and CDR2: MDHEN and SYDVKM. CDR3 nucleotide sequence: TGTGCCAGCACCACTAGCGGGCTCACAGATACGCAGTATTTT. Protein: CASTTSGLTDTQYF.

This clonotype was recorded many times. The chain is built from TRBV4-3 and TRBJ2-1, with D possibly TRBD2 on 7 matching bases. Trimming pared 0 bases from V and 6 bases from J, leaving 15 bases between. The CDR3 length is 16 residues. Germline values: CDR1 LGHNA, CDR2 YSLEER. The CDR3 protein is CASSQDLGRGANEQFF. The CDR3, as DNA: TGCGCCAGCAGCCAAGATCTGGGACGGGGGGCCAATGAGCAGTTCTTC.

The sample holds many counts of this clonotype. The chain has TRBV5-1 and TRBJ2-2; 9 bases agree with TRBD2. V lost 4 bases to trimming and J lost 4 bases; unmatched junction nucleotides: 17. Germline CDR1 SGHRS, CDR2 YFSETQ. CDR3 length: 19 amino acids. The CDR3 region has the DNA TGCGCCAGCAGCCCGACAATAGCAGCGGGAGGAGCGGCCACCGGGGAGCTGTTTTTT. Translation: CASSPTIAAGGAATGELFF.

This clonotype was seen more than once but under ten times. The chain carries TRBV12-3 or TRBV12-4 and TRBJ2-1; 7 nucleotides match TRBD1. With V trimmed by 5 bases and J by 1 base, 11 bases remained unmatched. The CDR3 extends over 17 amino acids. The chain's CDR3 is CASSPRNRGPSYNEQFF. In DNA form, the CDR3 reads TGTGCCAGCAGTCCCAGGAACAGGGGACCTTCCTACAATGAGCAGTTCTTC.

This clonotype has a handful of counts. The rearrangement joins TRBV19 to TRBJ2-3; D gene unclear. Trimming removed 3 bases from V and 5 bases from J, with 6 bases in between. This CDR3 spans 12 amino acids. CDR1 and CDR2 (germline): LNHDA, SQIVND (reference sequence). The CDR3 DNA is TGTGCCAGTAGTATTAGTGAAGATACGCAGTATTTT. The encoded protein is CASSISEDTQYF.

The rearrangement uses TRBV27 and TRBJ2-1; 9 bases are a match to TRBD2. This CDR3 contains 16 residues. The germline gives CDR1 MNHEY, CDR2 SMNVEV (reference sequence). Losses at the gene ends were 2 bases for V and 0 bases for J; bases not matched to a gene: 2. Written as DNA, the CDR3 is TGTGCCAGCAGTTTACTTAGCGGGAGCTCCTACAATGAGCAGTTCTTC. It yields the protein CASSLLSGSSYNEQFF.

This clonotype appeared many times. The J gene is TRBJ2-7, the V gene TRBV28; 9 nucleotides line up with TRBD1. The germline V gene encodes CDR1 MDHEN and CDR2 SYDVKM. V lost 1 base and J lost 3; bases outside the gene matches: 4. The CDR3 loop spans 15 amino acids. CDR3 coding DNA: TGTGCCAGCAGTTTATACAGGGGGCCCCACTACGAGCAGTACTTC. Translation: CASSLYRGPHYEQYF.

The chain uses TRBV19 and TRBJ2-1; tentatively, D is TRBD1 (8 bases). V lost 3 bases, J lost 7 bases, and 13 bases lay in between. This CDR3 is built from 14 residues. Germline-derived CDR1 and CDR2 are LNHDA and SQIVND (reference sequence). CDR3 sequence: CASSIAQGGNEQFF. CDR3 in DNA: TGTGCCAGTAGTATTGCACAGGGGGGGAATGAGCAGTTCTTC.

This clonotype was detected only a few times. CDR3 residues: CASSLAGDQRDTQYF. Written as DNA, the CDR3 is TGTGCCAGCAGCTTAGCGGGGGATCAGCGGGATACGCAGTATTTT. This chain joins TRBV7-2 and TRBJ2-3; D is tentatively TRBD1 or TRBD2 (5 bases each). Between the trimmed V and J ends, which lost 0 bases and 6 bases, there was a span of 13 bases. Germline V gene data show CDR1 as SGHTA and CDR2 as FQGNSA. This CDR3 spans 15 amino acids. Drawing the rest from reference TRBV7-2 and TRBJ2-3, the complete variable domain is GAGVSQSPSNKVTEKGKDVELRCDPISGHTALYWYRQSLGQGLEFLIYFQGNSAPDKSGLPSDRFSAERTGGSVSTLTIQRTQQEDSAVYLCASSLAGDQRDTQYFGPGTRLTVL.

The table lists this clonotype with a few counts. V is TRBV6-1 and J is TRBJ2-2, with 9 bases that match TRBD2. V shed 1 base, J shed 4 bases, and the junction held 7 bases outside the gene matches. Germline assignment: CDR1 MNHNS and CDR2 SASEGT. CDR3 length: 17 amino acids. CDR3 region: CASSEVWLAGSTGELFF. The CDR3 nucleotides are TGTGCCAGCAGTGAAGTTTGGCTAGCGGGATCCACCGGGGAGCTGTTTTTT.

The sample holds a few counts of this clonotype. The chain couples TRBV7-9 to TRBJ2-1; 14 bases are shared with TRBD2. The CDR3 has 16 residues. J lost 6 bases, V lost 6 bases, and 7 bases had no gene match. In germline, CDR1 is SEHNR, CDR2 FQNEAQ (reference sequence). The CDR3 DNA reads as TGTGCCAGCAGAAAACAAGGGACTAGCGGGAGCAATGAGCAGTTCTTC. Protein: CASRKQGTSGSNEQFF.

This clonotype came up many times. V gene TRBV6-2 or TRBV6-3 combines with J gene TRBJ2-7; 10 bases line up with TRBD2. The CDR3 is 17 amino acids. V trimming: 4 bases; J trimming: 3 bases; junction bases outside the gene matches: 12. Per germline, CDR1 MNHEY and CDR2 SVGEGT. CDR3 in DNA: TGTGCCAGCAGTTCCCTCGGACTAGCGGCCATTTTCTACGAGCAGTACTTC. Its protein is CASSSLGLAAIFYEQYF.

This clonotype turned up a few times. The J gene is TRBJ1-5, the V gene TRBV19; tentative D call: TRBD1 (6 bases). Trimming cost V 8 bases and J 3 bases, with 20 bases left between them. Germline CDR1 and CDR2: LNHDA and SQIVND (reference sequence). The CDR3 sequence is 16 residues long. This CDR3 is CASADRILSNNQPQHF. In nucleotides, the CDR3 is TGTGCCAGTGCAGACAGGATCCTATCTAACAATCAGCCCCAGCATTTT.

This clonotype was detected many times. As DNA, the CDR3 is TGCGCCAGCAGCCAACAGGCGGGGGGGACAGGGACTACCGAGCAGTACTTC. It translates to CASSQQAGGTGTTEQYF. The chain links TRBV4-3 to TRBJ2-7; D possibly uses TRBD1 or TRBD2 (9 bases each). The V gene lost 2 bases and the J gene lost 6 bases, with 23 bases spanning the gap. The CDR3 consists of 17 residues. In germline, CDR1 is LGHNA, CDR2 YSLEER.

This clonotype was recorded at least ten times. This chain links TRBV7-2 with TRBJ2-5; possible D gene TRBD2, 5 bases. The CDR3 runs to 13 residues. Looked up from germline, CDR1 is SGHTA and CDR2 is FQGNSA. V dropped 2 bases and J dropped 3 bases, with 7 bases sitting between them. The chain's CDR3 is CASSLWEKETQYF. In DNA form, the CDR3 reads TGTGCCAGCAGCTTATGGGAGAAAGAGACCCAGTACTTC.

This clonotype came up many times. This chain connects TRBV10-3 to TRBJ1-1; 8 bases are shared with TRBD1. The CDR3 loop spans 12 amino acids. J lost 7 bases, V lost 10 bases, and 8 bases had no gene match. Looked up from germline, CDR1 is ENHRY and CDR2 is SYGVKD. The CDR3 nucleotides read TGTGCCACACAGGGGGGGTACGGTGAAGCTTTCTTT. Protein product: CATQGGYGEAFF.

The gene calls are TRBV7-2 and TRBJ2-5, with D possibly matching TRBD1 (5 bases). The V gene lost 3 bases and the J gene lost 4 bases, with 12 bases spanning the gap. The CDR3 covers 14 residues. Per germline, CDR1 SGHTA and CDR2 FQGNSA. Here the CDR3 reads CASSFPDRGETQYF. The CDR3 coding sequence is TGTGCCAGCAGCTTTCCGGATAGGGGAGAGACCCAGTACTTC.